This entry describes one T cell receptor (beta chain). This CDR3 comprises 12 residues. The V end was cut by 6 bases, the J end by 5 bases, with 10 bases between. Germline V gene lookup returns CDR1 MNHEY and CDR2 SVGAGI. Authors' processing steps: It was from reference gene primer amplification that nucleated cell counts were estimated. TCRdb keeps only in-frame clones here, not all; method: immunoSEQ multiplex PCR. V and J calls and clone size are those listed in that table; D and trimming were worked out from the DNA. Among 50,000 to 75,000 clones listed, 65% to 80% were seen once. The sample is drawn from a study of blood T cell repertoires in COVID-19.

The chain combines TRBV6-5 with TRBJ1-2, with no clear D. The origin of this receptor is a woman aged 80 or over with active or convalescent COVID-19. The specimen sequenced was peripheral blood. CDR3 residues: CASRPVNYGYTF. In nucleotides, the CDR3 is TGTGCCAGCAGACCAGTGAATTATGGCTACACCTTC.